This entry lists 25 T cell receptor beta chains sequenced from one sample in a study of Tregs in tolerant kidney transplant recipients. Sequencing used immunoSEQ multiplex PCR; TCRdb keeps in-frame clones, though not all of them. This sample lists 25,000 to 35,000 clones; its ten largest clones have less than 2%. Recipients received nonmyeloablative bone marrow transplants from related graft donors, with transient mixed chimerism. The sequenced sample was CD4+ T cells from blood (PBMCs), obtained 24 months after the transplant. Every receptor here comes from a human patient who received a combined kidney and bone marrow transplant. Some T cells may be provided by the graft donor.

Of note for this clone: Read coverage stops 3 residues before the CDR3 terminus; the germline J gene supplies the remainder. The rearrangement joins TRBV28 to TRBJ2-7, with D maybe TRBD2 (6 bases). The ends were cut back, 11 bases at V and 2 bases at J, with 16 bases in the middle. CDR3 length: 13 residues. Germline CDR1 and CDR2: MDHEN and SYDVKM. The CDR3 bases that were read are TGTGCCTTATCCGGGACTGACGCCTACGAG. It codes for CALSGTDAYE. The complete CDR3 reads CALSGTDAYEQYF. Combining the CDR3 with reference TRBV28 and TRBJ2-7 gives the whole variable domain DVKVTQSSRYLVKRTGEKVFLECVQDMDHENMFWYRQDPGLGLRLIYFSYDVKMKEKGDIPEGYSVSREKKERFSLILESASTNQTSMYLCALSGTDAYEQYFGPGTRLTVT.

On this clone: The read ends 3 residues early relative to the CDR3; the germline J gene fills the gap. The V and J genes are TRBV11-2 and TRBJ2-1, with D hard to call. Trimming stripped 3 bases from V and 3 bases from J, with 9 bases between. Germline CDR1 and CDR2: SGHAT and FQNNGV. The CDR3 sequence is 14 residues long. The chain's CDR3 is CASSFSADYNEQFF. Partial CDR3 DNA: TGTGCCAGCAGCTTTAGTGCGGACTACAATGAG.

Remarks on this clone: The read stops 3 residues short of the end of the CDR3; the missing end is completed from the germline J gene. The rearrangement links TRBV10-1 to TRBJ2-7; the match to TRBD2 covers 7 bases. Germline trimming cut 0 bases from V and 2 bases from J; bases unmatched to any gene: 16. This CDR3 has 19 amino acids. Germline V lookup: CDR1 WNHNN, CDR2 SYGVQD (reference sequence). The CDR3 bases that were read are TGCGCCAGCAGTGAGTCCGGCAGGCTACCGGGCGGGGGACCCTACGAG. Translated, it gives CASSESGRLPGGGPYE. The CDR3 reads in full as CASSESGRLPGGGPYEQYF.

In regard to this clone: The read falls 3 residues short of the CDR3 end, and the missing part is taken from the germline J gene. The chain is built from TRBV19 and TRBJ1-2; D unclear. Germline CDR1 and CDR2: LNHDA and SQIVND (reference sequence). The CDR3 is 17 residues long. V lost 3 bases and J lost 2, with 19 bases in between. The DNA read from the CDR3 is TGTGCCAGTAGTATGGTCCCCCGTATCATAGAGAACTATGGC. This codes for CASSMVPRIIENYG. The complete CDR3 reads CASSMVPRIIENYGYTF. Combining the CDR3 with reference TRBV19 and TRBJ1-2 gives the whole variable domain DGGITQSPKYLFRKEGQNVTLSCEQNLNHDAMYWYRQDPGQGLRLIYYSQIVNDFQKGDIAEGYSVSREKKESFPLTVTSAQKNPTAFYLCASSMVPRIIENYGYTFGSGTRLTVV.

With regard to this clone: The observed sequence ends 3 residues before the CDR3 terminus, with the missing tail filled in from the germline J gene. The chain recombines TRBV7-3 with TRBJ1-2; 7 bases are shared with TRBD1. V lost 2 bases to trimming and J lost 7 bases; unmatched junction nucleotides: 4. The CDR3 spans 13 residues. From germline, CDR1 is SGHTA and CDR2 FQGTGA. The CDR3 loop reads CASSLGGGGGYTF. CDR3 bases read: TGTGCCAGCAGCTTAGGAGGGGGCGGTGGC.

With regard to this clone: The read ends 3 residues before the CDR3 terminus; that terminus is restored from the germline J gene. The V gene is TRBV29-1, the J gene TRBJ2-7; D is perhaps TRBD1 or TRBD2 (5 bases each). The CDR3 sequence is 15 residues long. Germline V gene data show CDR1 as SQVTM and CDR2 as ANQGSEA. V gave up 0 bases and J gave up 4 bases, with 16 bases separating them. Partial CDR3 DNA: TGCAGCGTTGAAGATTTGAGGGGAATAGTATACGAG. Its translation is CSVEDLRGIVYE. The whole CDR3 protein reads CSVEDLRGIVYEQYF.

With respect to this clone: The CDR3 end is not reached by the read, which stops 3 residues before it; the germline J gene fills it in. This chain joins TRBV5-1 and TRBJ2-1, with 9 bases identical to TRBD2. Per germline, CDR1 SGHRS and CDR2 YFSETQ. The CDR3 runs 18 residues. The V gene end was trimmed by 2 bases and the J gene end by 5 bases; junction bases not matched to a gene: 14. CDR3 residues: CASSFDSGSRWRNNEQFF. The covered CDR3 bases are TGCGCCAGCAGCTTTGATAGCGGGAGTAGATGGCGAAACAATGAG. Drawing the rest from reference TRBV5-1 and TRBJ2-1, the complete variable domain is KAGVTQTPRYLIKTRGQQVTLSCSPISGHRSVSWYQQTPGQGLQFLFEYFSETQRNKGNFPGRFSGRQFSNSRSEMNVSTLELGDSALYLCASSFDSGSRWRNNEQFFGPGTRLTVL.

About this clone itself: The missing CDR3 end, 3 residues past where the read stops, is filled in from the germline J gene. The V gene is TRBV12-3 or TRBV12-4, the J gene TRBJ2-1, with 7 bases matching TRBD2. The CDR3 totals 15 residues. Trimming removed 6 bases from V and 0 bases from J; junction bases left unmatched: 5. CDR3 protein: CASSPGLVSYNEQFF. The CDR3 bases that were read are TGTGCCAGCAGCCCCGGACTAGTCTCCTACAATGAG.

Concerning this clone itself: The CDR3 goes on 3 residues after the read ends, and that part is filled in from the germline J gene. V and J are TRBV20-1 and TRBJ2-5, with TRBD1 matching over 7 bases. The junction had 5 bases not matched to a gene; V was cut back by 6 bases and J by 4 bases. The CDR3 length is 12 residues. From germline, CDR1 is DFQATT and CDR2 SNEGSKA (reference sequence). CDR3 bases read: TGCAGTGCCAGACAGGGTGGAGAGACC. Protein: CSARQGGET. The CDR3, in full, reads CSARQGGETQYF.

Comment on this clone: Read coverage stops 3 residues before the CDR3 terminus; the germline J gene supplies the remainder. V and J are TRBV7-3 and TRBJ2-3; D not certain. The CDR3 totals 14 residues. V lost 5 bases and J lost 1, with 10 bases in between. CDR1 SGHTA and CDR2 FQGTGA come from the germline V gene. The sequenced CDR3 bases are TGTGCCAGCAGCCTCAGGTTTGGCACAGATACG. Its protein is CASSLRFGTDT. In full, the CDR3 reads CASSLRFGTDTQYF.

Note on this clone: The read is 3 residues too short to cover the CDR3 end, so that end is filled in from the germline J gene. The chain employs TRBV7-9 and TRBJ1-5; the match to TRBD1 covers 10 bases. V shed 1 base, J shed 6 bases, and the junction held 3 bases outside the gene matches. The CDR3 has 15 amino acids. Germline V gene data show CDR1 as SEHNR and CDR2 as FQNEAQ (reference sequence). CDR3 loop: CASSLGQGAGQPQHF. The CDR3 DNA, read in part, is TGTGCCAGCAGCTTAGGACAGGGGGCGGGTCAGCCC. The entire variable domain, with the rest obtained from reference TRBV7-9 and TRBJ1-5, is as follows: DTGVSQNPRHKITKRGQNVTFRCDPISEHNRLYWYRQTLGQGPEFLTYFQNEAQLEKSRLLSDRFSAERPKGSFSTLEIQRTEQGDSAMYLCASSLGQGAGQPQHFGDGTRLSIL.

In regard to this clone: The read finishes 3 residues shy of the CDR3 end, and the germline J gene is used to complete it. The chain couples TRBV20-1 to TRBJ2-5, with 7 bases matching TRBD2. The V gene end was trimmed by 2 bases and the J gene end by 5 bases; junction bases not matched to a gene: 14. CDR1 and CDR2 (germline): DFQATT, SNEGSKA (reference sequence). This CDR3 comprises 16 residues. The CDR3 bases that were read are TGCAGTGCTAGACCCATGGGAGCGGGGAGGTGGGAGACC. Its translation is CSARPMGAGRWET. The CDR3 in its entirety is CSARPMGAGRWETQYF.

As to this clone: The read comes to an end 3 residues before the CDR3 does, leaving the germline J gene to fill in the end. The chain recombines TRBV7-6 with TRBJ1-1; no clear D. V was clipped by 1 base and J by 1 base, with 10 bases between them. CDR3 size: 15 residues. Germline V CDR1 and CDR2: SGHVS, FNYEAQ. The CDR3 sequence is CASSLGAGWNTEAFF. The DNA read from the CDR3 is TGTGCCAGCAGCTTAGGGGCGGGGTGGAACACTGAA.

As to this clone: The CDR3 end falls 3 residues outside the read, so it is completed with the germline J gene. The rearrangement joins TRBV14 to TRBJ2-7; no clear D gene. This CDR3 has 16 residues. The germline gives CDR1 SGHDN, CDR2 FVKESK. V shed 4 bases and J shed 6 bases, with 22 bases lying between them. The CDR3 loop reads CASSLPAPLIELEQYF. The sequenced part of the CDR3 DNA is TGTGCCAGCAGCCTCCCTGCCCCCTTAATAGAGCTCGAG.

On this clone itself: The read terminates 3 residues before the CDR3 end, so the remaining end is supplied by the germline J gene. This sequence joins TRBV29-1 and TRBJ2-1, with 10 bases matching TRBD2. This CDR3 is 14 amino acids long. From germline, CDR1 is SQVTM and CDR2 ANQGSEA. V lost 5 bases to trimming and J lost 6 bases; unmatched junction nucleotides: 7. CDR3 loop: CSVSSRLAGNEQFF. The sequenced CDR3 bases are TGCAGCGTTTCGTCAAGACTAGCGGGCAATGAG.

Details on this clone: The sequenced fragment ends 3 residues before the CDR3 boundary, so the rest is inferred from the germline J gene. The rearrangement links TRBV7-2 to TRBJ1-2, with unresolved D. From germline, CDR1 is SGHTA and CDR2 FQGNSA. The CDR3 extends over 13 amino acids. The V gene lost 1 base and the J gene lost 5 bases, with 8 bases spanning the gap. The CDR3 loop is CASSLEGLYGYTF. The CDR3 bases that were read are TGTGCCAGCAGCTTAGAAGGCTTATATGGC.

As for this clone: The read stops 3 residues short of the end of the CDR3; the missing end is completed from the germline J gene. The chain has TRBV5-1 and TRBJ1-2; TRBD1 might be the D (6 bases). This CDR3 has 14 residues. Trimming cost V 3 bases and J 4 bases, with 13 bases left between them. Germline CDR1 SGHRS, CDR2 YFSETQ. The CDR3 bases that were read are TGCGCCAGCAGCTCCAATCAGGGGCCCTATGGC. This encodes CASSSNQGPYG. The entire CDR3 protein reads CASSSNQGPYGYTF. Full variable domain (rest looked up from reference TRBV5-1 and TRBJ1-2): KAGVTQTPRYLIKTRGQQVTLSCSPISGHRSVSWYQQTPGQGLQFLFEYFSETQRNKGNFPGRFSGRQFSNSRSEMNVSTLELGDSALYLCASSSNQGPYGYTFGSGTRLTVV.

CDR3 sequence reads: CASSHVAGLDSFSSTDTQYF. The sequenced CDR3 bases are TGCGCCAGCAGCCACGTGGCAGGACTAGACAGTTTCTCTAGCACAGATACG. The chain is built from TRBV5-1 and TRBJ2-3; 7 nucleotides match TRBD2. Coverage ceases 3 residues before the CDR3 finishes, and the germline J gene fills in the end. CDR3 length: 20 amino acids. The junction had 20 bases not matched to a gene; V was cut back by 4 bases and J by 0 bases. From germline, CDR1 is SGHRS and CDR2 YFSETQ.

CDR3: CASSLRGEAFF. The CDR3 DNA, read in part, is TGTGCCAGCAGCTTGCGGGGTGAA. The genes are TRBV5-4 and TRBJ1-1; D is uncertain. The CDR3 end falls 3 residues outside the read, so it is completed with the germline J gene. V lost 1 base to trimming and J lost 7 bases, with 5 bases between them. Germline assignment: CDR1 SGHNT and CDR2 YYREEE (reference sequence). The CDR3 loop spans 11 amino acids.

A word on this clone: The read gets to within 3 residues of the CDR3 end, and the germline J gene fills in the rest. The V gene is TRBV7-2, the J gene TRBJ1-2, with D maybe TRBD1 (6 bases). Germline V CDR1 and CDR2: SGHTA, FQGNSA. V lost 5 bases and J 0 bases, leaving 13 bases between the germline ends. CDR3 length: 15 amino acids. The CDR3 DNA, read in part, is TGTGCCAGCAGCAAATTACAGGGTCCTAACTATGGC. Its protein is CASSKLQGPNYG. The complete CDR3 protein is CASSKLQGPNYGYTF.

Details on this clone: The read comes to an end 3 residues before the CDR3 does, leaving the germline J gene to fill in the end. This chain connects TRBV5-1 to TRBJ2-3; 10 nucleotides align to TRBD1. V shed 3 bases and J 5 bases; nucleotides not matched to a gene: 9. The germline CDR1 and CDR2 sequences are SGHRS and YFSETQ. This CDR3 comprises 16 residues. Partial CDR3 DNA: TGCGCCAGCAGCTACACGACAGGGGGCGAGGTAGATACG. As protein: CASSYTTGGEVDT. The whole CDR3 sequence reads CASSYTTGGEVDTQYF.

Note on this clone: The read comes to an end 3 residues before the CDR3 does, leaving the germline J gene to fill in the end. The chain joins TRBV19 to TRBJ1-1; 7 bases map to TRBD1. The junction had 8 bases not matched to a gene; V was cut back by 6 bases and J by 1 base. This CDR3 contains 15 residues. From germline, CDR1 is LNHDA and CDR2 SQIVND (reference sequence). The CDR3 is CASRRDSLWNTEAFF. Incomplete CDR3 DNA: TGTGCCAGTAGACGGGACAGTTTATGGAACACTGAA. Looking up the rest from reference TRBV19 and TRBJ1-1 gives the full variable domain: DGGITQSPKYLFRKEGQNVTLSCEQNLNHDAMYWYRQDPGQGLRLIYYSQIVNDFQKGDIAEGYSVSREKKESFPLTVTSAQKNPTAFYLCASRRDSLWNTEAFFGQGTRLTVV.

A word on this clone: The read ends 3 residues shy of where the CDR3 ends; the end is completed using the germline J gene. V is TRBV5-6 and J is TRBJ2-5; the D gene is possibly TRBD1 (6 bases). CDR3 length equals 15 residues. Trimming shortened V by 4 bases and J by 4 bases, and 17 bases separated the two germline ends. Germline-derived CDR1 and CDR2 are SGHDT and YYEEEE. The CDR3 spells CASSLPEGRGETQYF. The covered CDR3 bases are TGTGCCAGCAGCCTCCCAGAGGGCAGGGGAGAGACC.

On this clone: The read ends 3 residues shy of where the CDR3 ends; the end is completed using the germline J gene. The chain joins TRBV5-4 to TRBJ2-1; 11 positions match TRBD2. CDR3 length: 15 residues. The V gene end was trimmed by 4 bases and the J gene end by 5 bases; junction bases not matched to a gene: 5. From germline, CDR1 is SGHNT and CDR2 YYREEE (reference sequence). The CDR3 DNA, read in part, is TGTGCCAGCAGCCAAACTAGCGGGAGTGACAATGAG. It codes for CASSQTSGSDNE. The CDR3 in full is CASSQTSGSDNEQFF. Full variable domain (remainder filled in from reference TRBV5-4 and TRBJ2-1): ETGVTQSPTHLIKTRGQQVTLRCSSQSGHNTVSWYQQALGQGPQFIFQYYREEENGRGNFPPRFSGLQFPNYSSELNVNALELDDSALYLCASSQTSGSDNEQFFGPGTRLTVL.

CDR3 residues: CASSEGTSGGFSYEQYF. The CDR3 DNA, read in part, is TGTGCCAGCAGCGAAGGGACTAGCGGGGGATTTTCCTACGAG. The rearrangement uses TRBV4-2 and TRBJ2-7; TRBD2 aligns across 14 bases. The read terminates 3 residues ahead of where the CDR3 ends, so the germline J gene completes it. Germline CDR1 LGHNA, CDR2 YNFKEQ. With V trimmed by 5 bases and J by 1 base, 7 bases remained unmatched. This CDR3 spans 17 amino acids.